This T cell receptor (beta chain) was identified during a study of OX40 agonist ivuxolimab in advanced cancers. Findings and limits, study-wide: Some nonresponders also had low normalized T-cell clonal expansion. Near-lowest levels of clonal expansion characterized partial responders at 0.1-3.0 mg/kg.

V was trimmed by 2 bases and J by 2 bases, leaving 9 bases between them. This CDR3 is built from 14 residues. Germline V gene sequence: CDR1 SGHTA, CDR2 FQGNSA. Profiled with immunoSEQ multiplex PCR; TCRdb holds only in-frame clones, not every one. The sample comprises 150,000 to 170,000 clones, 90% to 95% of which are singletons, and around 0.33% rests with the top ten. In the case of this clone: What it binds is unknown.

The sample here was CD4+ or CD8+ T cells sorted from blood, taken in a trial of the OX40 agonist ivuxolimab. This sequence joins TRBV7-2 and TRBJ1-2; D unclear. This receptor was identified in an adult with an advanced solid tumor such as melanoma, head and neck, liver or kidney cancer. The CDR3 DNA sequence: TGTGCCAGCAGCTTAACGGGGATGAACTATGGCTACACCTTC. It translates to CASSLTGMNYGYTF. Complete variable domain (other parts from reference TRBV7-2 and TRBJ1-2): GAGVSQSPSNKVTEKGKDVELRCDPISGHTALYWYRQSLGQGLEFLIYFQGNSAPDKSGLPSDRFSAERTGGSVSTLTIQRTQQEDSAVYLCASSLTGMNYGYTFGSGTRLTVV.